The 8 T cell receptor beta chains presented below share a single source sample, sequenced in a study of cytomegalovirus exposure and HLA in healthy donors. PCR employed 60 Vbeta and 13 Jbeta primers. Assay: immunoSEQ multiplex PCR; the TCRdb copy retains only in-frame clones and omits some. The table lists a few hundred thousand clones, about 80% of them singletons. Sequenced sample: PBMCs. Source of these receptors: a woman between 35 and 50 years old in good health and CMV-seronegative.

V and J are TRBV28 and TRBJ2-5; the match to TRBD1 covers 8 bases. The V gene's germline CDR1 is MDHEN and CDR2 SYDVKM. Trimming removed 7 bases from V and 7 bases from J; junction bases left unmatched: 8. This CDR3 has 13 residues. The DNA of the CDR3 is TGTGCCAGCATTCAGGGGGCTGCAGGGACCCAGTACTTC. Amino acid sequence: CASIQGAAGTQYF.

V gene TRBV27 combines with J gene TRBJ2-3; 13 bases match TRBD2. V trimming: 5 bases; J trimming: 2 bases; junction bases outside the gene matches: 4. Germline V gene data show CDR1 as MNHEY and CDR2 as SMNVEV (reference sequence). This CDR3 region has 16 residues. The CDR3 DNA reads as TGTGCCAGCAGTACCGGGACTAGCGGGGCCACAGATACGCAGTATTTT. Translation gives CASSTGTSGATDTQYF.

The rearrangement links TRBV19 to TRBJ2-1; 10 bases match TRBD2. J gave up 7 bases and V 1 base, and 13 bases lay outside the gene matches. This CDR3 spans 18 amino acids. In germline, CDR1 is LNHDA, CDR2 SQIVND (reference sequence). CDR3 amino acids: CASSIGFRLVAGGNEQFF. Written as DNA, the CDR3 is TGTGCCAGTAGTATAGGATTTAGGCTGGTAGCGGGGGGAAATGAGCAGTTCTTC. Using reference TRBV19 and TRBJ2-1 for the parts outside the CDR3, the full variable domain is DGGITQSPKYLFRKEGQNVTLSCEQNLNHDAMYWYRQDPGQGLRLIYYSQIVNDFQKGDIAEGYSVSREKKESFPLTVTSAQKNPTAFYLCASSIGFRLVAGGNEQFFGPGTRLTVL.

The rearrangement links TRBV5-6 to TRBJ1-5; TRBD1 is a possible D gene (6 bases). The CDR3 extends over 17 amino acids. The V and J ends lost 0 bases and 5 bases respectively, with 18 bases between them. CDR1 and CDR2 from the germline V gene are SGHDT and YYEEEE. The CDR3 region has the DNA TGTGCCAGCAGCTTGGCCAGAGCTACAGGGTTGTATCAGCCCCAGCATTTT. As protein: CASSLARATGLYQPQHF.

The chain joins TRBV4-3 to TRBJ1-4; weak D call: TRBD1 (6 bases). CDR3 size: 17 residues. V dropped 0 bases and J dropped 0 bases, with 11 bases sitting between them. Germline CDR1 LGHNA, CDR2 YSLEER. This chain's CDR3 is CASSQDPRTATNEKLFF. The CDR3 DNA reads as TGCGCCAGCAGCCAAGATCCCCGGACAGCAACTAATGAAAAACTGTTTTTT.

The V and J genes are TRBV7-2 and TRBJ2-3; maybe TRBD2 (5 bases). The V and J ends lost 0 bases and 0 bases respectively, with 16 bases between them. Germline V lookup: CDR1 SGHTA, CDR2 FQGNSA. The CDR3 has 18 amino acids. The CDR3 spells CASSLAVLRGSSTDTQYF. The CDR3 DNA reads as TGTGCCAGCAGCTTAGCGGTCCTCCGGGGATCGAGCACAGATACGCAGTATTTT.

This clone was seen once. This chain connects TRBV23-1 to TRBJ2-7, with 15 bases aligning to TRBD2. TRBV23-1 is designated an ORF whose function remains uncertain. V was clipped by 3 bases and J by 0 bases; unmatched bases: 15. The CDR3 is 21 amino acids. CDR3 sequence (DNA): TGCGCCAGCAGTCATCCTACCCCCGGGACTAGCGGGGGGCATATCTCCTACGAGCAGTACTTC. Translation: CASSHPTPGTSGGHISYEQYF.

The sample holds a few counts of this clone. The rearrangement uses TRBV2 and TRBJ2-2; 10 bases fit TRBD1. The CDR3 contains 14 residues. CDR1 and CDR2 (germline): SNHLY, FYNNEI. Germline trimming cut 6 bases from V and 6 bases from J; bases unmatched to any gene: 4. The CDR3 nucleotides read TGTGCCAGCAGCGGGACAGGGGTTCCCGGGGAGCTGTTTTTT. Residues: CASSGTGVPGELFF.